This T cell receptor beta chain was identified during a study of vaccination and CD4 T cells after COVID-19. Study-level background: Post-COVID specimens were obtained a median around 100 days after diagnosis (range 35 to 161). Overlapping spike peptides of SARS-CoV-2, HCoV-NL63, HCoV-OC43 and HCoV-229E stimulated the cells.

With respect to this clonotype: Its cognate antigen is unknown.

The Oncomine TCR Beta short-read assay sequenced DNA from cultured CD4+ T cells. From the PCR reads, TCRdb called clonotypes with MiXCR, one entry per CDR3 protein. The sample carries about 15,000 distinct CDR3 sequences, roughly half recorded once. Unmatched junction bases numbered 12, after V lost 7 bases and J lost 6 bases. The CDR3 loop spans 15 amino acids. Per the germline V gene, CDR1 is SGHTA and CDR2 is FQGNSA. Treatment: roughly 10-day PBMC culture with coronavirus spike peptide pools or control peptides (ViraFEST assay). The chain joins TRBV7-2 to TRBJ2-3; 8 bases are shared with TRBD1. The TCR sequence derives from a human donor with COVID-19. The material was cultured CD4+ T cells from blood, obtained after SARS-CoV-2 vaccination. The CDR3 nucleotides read TGTGCCAGCACCGTAAGGCAGGGGGCAAATGATACGCAGTATTTT. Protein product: CASTVRQGANDTQYF. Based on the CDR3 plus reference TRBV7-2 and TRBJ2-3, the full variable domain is GAGVSQSPSNKVTEKGKDVELRCDPISGHTALYWYRQSLGQGLEFLIYFQGNSAPDKSGLPSDRFSAERTGGSVSTLTIQRTQQEDSAVYLCASTVRQGANDTQYFGPGTRLTVL.